These T cell receptor beta chains were read from a single sample in a study of T cells after yellow fever vaccination. TCRdb redid the calling of the 5' RACE reads with MiXCR, one entry per CDR3 protein. This sample has some 250,000 distinct CDR3 sequences, with less than 9% found just once. Source: CD4+ T cells sorted from PBMCs, taken 15 days after the yellow fever booster vaccination. These receptors were collected from a man aged 30-40 years who received the YFV17D yellow fever vaccine. Each CDR3 is given with its conserved first and last residue. A D gene is named only where the DNA matches it firmly. Clone size appears in some rows only: once, few, many, or a class for an expanded clone.

TRBJ2-2,.,few,TRBV10-1,CASSPGFGTTNTGELFF,TGCGCCAGCAGCCCCGGGTTTGGGACAACGAACACCGGGGAGCTGTTTTTT
TRBJ1-1,TRBD1,few,TRBV7-9,CASSLAGTGDPEAFF,TGTGCCAGCAGCTTAGCTGGGACAGGGGACCCCGAAGCTTTCTTT
TRBJ2-4,.,few,TRBV2,CASSEREGIQYF,TGTGCCAGCAGTGAACGGGAAGGCATTCAGTACTTC
TRBJ2-7,.,many,TRBV5-1,CASSLEGQTYEQYF,TGCGCCAGCAGCTTGGAGGGGCAGACCTACGAGCAGTACTTC
TRBJ2-3,TRBD2,few,TRBV18,CASSFGTSGSGDTQYF,TGTGCCAGCTCATTTGGGACTAGCGGAAGTGGAGATACGCAGTATTTT
TRBJ2-1,TRBD1,few,TRBV11-2,CASSSGQGLITFF,TGTGCCAGCAGCTCCGGACAGGGCTTAATTACGTTCTTC
TRBJ2-3,.,.,TRBV29-1,CSSTRAGSTDTQYF,TGCAGCTCCACCCGGGCAGGGAGCACAGATACGCAGTATTTT
TRBJ2-1,TRBD2,many,TRBV9,CASSVLAGEDGEQFF,TGTGCCAGCTCGGTACTAGCGGGAGAAGATGGTGAGCAGTTCTTC
TRBJ2-1,.,many,TRBV12-3/TRBV12-4,CASSPQFWNYNEQFF,TGTGCCAGCAGTCCTCAGTTTTGGAACTACAATGAGCAGTTCTTC
TRBJ2-4,TRBD1,.,TRBV6-1,CASSRGTGKNIQYF,TGTGCCAGCAGTCGAGGGACAGGAAAAAACATTCAGTACTTC
TRBJ2-7,.,.,TRBV6-5,CASSSTLGRSYEQYF,TGTGCCAGCAGTTCAACTTTAGGGAGGAGCTACGAGCAGTACTTC
TRBJ1-1,.,few,TRBV7-3,CASSSMSLMNTEAFF,TGTGCCAGCAGCTCAATGAGTCTGATGAACACTGAAGCTTTCTTT
TRBJ2-7,.,many,TRBV10-3,CAISDPEPYEQYF,TGTGCCATCAGTGACCCAGAACCTTACGAGCAGTACTTC
TRBJ2-5,.,few,TRBV15,CATSGVADAQETQYF,TGTGCCACCAGCGGCGTTGCGGATGCCCAAGAGACCCAGTACTTC
TRBJ2-5,TRBD1,.,TRBV11-1,CASSLRPRGQGFLETQYF,TGTGCCAGCAGCTTACGCCCCCGGGGACAGGGATTCTTGGAGACCCAGTACTTC
TRBJ2-5,TRBD1,many,TRBV29-1,CSVALGTGLGETQYF,TGCAGCGTTGCCCTCGGGACAGGGCTGGGAGAGACCCAGTACTTC
TRBJ1-5,TRBD1,.,TRBV6-2/TRBV6-3,CASSSGQGAHQPQHF,TGTGCCAGCAGCTCGGGACAGGGGGCCCATCAGCCCCAGCATTTT
TRBJ1-2,TRBD1,few,TRBV4-1,CASSQAGGRVVIYGYTF,TGCGCCAGCAGCCAAGCAGGGGGGCGCGTAGTCATCTATGGCTACACCTTC